These 10 T cell receptor beta chains originate from one sample sequenced in a study of cytomegalovirus exposure and HLA in healthy donors. TCRdb's copy holds only in-frame clones and misses some; the assay was immunoSEQ multiplex PCR. In the table there are fewer than 90,000 clones, around 94% of which are singletons. Specimen: PBMCs. The receptors shown here come from a woman aged 18-29 years in good health and CMV-seronegative.

CDR3 residues: CASSQEDRGFALHF. The CDR3 nucleotides read TGCGCCAGCAGCCAAGAAGATCGCGGATTCGCCCTCCACTTT. The chain employs TRBV4-1 and TRBJ1-6, with unresolved D. CDR1 and CDR2 (germline): MGHRA, YSYEKL. V shed 0 bases and J shed 14 bases, with 14 bases lying between them. This CDR3 has 14 residues.

The gene calls are TRBV4-1 and TRBJ2-7; the match to TRBD2 covers 7 bases. V lost 3 bases and J lost 6; bases outside the gene matches: 17. This CDR3 is 17 amino acids long. Germline V lookup: CDR1 MGHRA, CDR2 YSYEKL. Here the CDR3 DNA reads TGCGCCAGCAGCCAGCGGATCATCAGCGGGATCAACGGCGAGCAGTACTTC. Translation gives CASSQRIISGINGEQYF.

CDR3 protein: CAISARSPSADTMGTEAFF. The DNA for the CDR3 is TGTGCCATCAGTGCCAGGTCTCCGAGCGCGGACACAATGGGCACTGAAGCTTTCTTT. The chain combines TRBV10-3 with TRBJ1-1; perhaps TRBD1 as D (5 bases). This CDR3 has 19 amino acids. The germline CDR1 and CDR2 sequences are ENHRY and SYGVKD. V was clipped by 4 bases and J by 4 bases, with 28 bases between them.

The chain combines TRBV6-1 with TRBJ2-7, with 7 bases lining up with TRBD2. The V and J ends lost 2 bases and 7 bases, in that order; junction bases with no gene match: 8. There are 14 residues in the CDR3. The V gene's germline CDR1 is MNHNS and CDR2 SASEGT. CDR3: CASSETGLVLEQYF. In DNA form, the CDR3 reads TGTGCCAGCAGTGAAACAGGACTAGTCTTGGAGCAGTACTTC.

This clone was found once. V gene TRBV28 combines with J gene TRBJ2-3; 12 bases line up with TRBD2. Germline-derived CDR1 and CDR2 are MDHEN and SYDVKM. This CDR3 has 15 residues. V gave up 6 bases and J gave up 6 bases; unmatched junction bases: 7. CDR3 DNA: TGTGCCAGCAGCCTCCGACTAGCGGGAGCGGATACGCAGTATTTT. Its translation is CASSLRLAGADTQYF.

The gene calls are TRBV5-1 and TRBJ2-7; D is ambiguous. Germline CDR1 is SGHRS and CDR2 is YFSETQ. V was clipped by 0 bases and J by 2 bases, with 9 bases between them. The CDR3 totals 14 residues. Written as DNA, the CDR3 is TGCGCCAGCAGCTTGGGGGCAGTGCCCTACGAGCAGTACTTC. Its translation is CASSLGAVPYEQYF.

The CDR3 region has the DNA TGTGCCAGCAGTCAGACAGGGATGGGGGAGACCCAGTACTTC. This translates into CASSQTGMGETQYF. The V call is TRBV2, the J call TRBJ2-5, with 7 positions matching TRBD1. V shed 5 bases, J shed 5 bases, and the junction held 8 bases outside the gene matches. The CDR3 has 14 amino acids. CDR1 SNHLY and CDR2 FYNNEI come from the germline V gene.

The J gene is TRBJ2-2, the V gene TRBV6-5; D remains unclear. Germline V gene data show CDR1 as MNHEY and CDR2 as SVGAGI. Deletions cut 6 bases from V and 6 bases from J, with 14 bases between. The CDR3 extends over 14 amino acids. The CDR3 sequence is CASSATRGPGELFF. For the CDR3, the DNA is TGTGCCAGCAGCGCTACCCGAGGCCCCGGGGAGCTGTTTTTT.

This chain links TRBV19 with TRBJ1-1; TRBD1 is a possible D gene (6 bases). Germline CDR1 reads LNHDA; CDR2 reads SQIVND (reference sequence). This CDR3 has 14 residues. Trimming took off 5 bases at V and 0 bases at J, with 10 bases between the two ends. The CDR3 is CASSEGQMNTEAFF. DNA of the CDR3: TGTGCCAGTAGTGAGGGACAAATGAACACTGAAGCTTTCTTT.

V is TRBV27 and J is TRBJ2-1; 7 bases match TRBD2. CDR3 size: 13 residues. V dropped 10 bases and J dropped 5; count of bases not matched to a gene: 8. Germline assignment: CDR1 MNHEY and CDR2 SMNVEV (reference sequence). CDR3 region: CAIRDYLDNEQFF. CDR3 DNA: TGTGCCATAAGGGACTACCTTGACAATGAGCAGTTCTTC.